The clone carrying this T cell receptor (beta chain) was detected once. The data were taken from a study of Ad26.COV2.S vaccination and SARS-CoV-2 variants. Study summary: Ad26.COV2.S, an intramuscular injection, was given once or twice 56 days apart.

Regarding treatment: 15 to 20 received Ad26.COV2.S at low or high dose, single or two shots; about five received placebo; per-sample allocation not given. On day 63 after the first injection, vaccine and placebo recipients gave samples. The study used a vaccine consisting of an Ad26 vector that expressed Wuhan-strain SARS-CoV-2 spike. Assay used: immunoSEQ multiplex PCR; TCRdb lists only in-frame clones, some missing. The sample lists about 680,000 clones; roughly 90% were seen once. Trimming took off 0 bases at V and 0 bases at J, with 12 bases between the two ends. CDR3 length: 17 residues. The gene calls are TRBV23-1 and TRBJ1-5; TRBD1 is a possible D gene (6 bases). TRBV23-1 belongs to the ORF category, with a function that is uncertain. The receptor was derived from a person between 18 and 65 years old who received the Ad26.COV2.S COVID-19 vaccine or a placebo. Here the sequenced sample was peripheral blood, taken in a trial of Ad26.COV2.S vaccine versus placebo. CDR3 protein: CASSQSKLQGSNQPQHF. In DNA, the CDR3 is TGCGCCAGCAGTCAATCGAAGTTACAGGGTAGCAATCAGCCCCAGCATTTT.